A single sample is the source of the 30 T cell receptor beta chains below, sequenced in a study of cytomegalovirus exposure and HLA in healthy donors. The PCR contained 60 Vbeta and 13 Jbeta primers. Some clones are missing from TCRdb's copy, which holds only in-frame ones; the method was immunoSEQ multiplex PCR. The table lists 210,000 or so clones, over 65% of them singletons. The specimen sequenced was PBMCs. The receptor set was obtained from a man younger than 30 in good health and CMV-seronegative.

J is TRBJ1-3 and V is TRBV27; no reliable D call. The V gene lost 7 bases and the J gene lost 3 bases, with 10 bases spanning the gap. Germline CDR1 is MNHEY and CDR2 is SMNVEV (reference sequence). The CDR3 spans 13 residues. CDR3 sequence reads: CASKVRDGNTIYF. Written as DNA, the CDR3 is TGTGCCAGCAAAGTGAGGGATGGAAACACCATATATTTT.

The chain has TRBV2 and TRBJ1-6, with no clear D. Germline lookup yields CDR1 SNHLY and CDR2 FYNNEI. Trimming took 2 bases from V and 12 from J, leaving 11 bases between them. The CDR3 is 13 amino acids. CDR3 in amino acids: CASSETSGRPLHF. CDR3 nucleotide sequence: TGTGCCAGCAGTGAAACCTCGGGAAGACCCCTCCACTTT.

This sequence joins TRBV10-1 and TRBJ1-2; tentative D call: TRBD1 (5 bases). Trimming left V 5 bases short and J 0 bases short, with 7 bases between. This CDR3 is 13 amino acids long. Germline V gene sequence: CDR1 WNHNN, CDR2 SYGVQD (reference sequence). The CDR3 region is CASSRQTNYGYTF. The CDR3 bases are TGCGCCAGCAGTCGACAGACTAACTATGGCTACACCTTC.

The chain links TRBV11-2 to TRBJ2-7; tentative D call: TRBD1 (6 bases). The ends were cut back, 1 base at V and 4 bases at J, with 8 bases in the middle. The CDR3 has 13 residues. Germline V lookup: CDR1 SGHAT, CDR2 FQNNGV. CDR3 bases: TGTGCCAGCAGCTTAGTAGGGGGTTACGAGCAGTACTTC. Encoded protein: CASSLVGGYEQYF.

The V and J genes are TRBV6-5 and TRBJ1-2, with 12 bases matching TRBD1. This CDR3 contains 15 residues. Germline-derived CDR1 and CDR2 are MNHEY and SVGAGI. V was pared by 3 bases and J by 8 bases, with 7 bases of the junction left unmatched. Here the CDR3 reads CASSYLGTGGDGYTF. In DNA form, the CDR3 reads TGTGCCAGCAGTTATCTGGGGACAGGGGGCGACGGCTACACCTTC.

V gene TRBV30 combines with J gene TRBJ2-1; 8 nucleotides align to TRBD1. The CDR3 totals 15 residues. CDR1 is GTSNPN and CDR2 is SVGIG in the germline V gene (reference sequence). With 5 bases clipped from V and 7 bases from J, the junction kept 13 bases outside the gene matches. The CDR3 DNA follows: TGTGCCTGGGCCGCAGGGGGCAGCTTGGCGAATGAGCAGTTCTTC. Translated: CAWAAGGSLANEQFF.

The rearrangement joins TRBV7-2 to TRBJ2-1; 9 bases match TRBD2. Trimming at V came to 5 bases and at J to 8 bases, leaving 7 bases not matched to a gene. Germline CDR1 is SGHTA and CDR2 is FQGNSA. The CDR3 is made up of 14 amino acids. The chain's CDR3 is CASSRGGRVDEQFF. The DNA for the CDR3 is TGTGCCAGCAGCCGGGGCGGGAGGGTCGATGAGCAGTTCTTC.

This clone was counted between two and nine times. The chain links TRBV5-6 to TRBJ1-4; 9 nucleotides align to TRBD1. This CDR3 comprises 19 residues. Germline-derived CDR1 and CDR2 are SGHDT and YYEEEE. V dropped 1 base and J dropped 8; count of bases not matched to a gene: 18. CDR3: CASSLQGGDRAFGSEKLFF. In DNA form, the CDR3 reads TGTGCCAGCAGCTTGCAGGGCGGGGACAGGGCTTTCGGCTCCGAAAAACTGTTTTTT.

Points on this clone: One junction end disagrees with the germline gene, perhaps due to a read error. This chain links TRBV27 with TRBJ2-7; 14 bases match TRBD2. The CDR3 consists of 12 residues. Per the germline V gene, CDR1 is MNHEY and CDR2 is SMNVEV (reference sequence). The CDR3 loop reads CASLGTSGRVLF. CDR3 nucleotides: TGTGCCAGCCTTGGGACTAGCGGGAGAGTGCTATTC.

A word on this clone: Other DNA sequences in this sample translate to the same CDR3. CDR3 DNA: TGTGCCAGCAGTGTACAGGGATCCAGGGAGCTGTTTTTT. Amino acids: CASSVQGSRELFF. This chain connects TRBV25-1 to TRBJ2-2; D is possibly TRBD1 (6 bases). Trimming stripped 4 bases from V and 9 bases from J, with 12 bases between. CDR1 MGHDK and CDR2 SYGVNS come from the germline V gene. This CDR3 comprises 13 residues.

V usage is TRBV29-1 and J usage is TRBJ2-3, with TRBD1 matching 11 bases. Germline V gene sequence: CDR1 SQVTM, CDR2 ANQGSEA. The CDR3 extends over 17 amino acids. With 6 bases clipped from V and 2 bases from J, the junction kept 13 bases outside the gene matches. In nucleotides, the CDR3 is TGCAGCGTCCTGGACAGGGGGCTTGTCTCTCCCACAGATACGCAGTATTTT. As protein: CSVLDRGLVSPTDTQYF.

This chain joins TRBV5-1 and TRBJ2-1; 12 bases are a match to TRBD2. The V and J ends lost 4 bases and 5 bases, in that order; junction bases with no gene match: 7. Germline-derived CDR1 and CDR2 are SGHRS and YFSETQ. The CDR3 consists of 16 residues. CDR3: CASSEGGLAGNNEQFF. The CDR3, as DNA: TGCGCCAGCAGCGAGGGAGGACTAGCGGGAAACAATGAGCAGTTCTTC. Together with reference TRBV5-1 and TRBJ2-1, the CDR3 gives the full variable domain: KAGVTQTPRYLIKTRGQQVTLSCSPISGHRSVSWYQQTPGQGLQFLFEYFSETQRNKGNFPGRFSGRQFSNSRSEMNVSTLELGDSALYLCASSEGGLAGNNEQFFGPGTRLTVL.

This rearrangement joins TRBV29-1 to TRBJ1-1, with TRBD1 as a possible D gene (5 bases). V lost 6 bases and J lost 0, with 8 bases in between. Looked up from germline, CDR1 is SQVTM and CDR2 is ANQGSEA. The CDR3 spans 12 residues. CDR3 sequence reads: CSVDTLNTEAFF. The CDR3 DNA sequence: TGCAGCGTGGACACACTGAACACTGAAGCTTTCTTT. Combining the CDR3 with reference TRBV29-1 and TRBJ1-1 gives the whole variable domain SAVISQKPSRDICQRGTSLTIQCQVDSQVTMMFWYRQQPGQSLTLIATANQGSEATYESGFVIDKFPISRPNLTFSTLTVSNMSPEDSSIYLCSVDTLNTEAFFGQGTRLTVV.

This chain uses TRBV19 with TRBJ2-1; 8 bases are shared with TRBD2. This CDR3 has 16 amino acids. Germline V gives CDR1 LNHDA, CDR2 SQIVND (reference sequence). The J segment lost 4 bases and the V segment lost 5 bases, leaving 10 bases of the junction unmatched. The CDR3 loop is CASSHRGGGRYNEQFF. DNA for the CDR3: TGTGCCAGTAGTCACCGGGGGGGCGGGAGGTACAATGAGCAGTTCTTC. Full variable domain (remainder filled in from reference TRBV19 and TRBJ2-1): DGGITQSPKYLFRKEGQNVTLSCEQNLNHDAMYWYRQDPGQGLRLIYYSQIVNDFQKGDIAEGYSVSREKKESFPLTVTSAQKNPTAFYLCASSHRGGGRYNEQFFGPGTRLTVL.

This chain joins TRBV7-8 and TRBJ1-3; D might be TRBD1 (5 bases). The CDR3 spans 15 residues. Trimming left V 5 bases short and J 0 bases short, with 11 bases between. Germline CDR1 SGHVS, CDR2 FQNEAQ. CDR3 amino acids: CASSLGLTSGNTIYF. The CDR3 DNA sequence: TGTGCCAGCAGCCTGGGACTGACCTCTGGAAACACCATATATTTT.

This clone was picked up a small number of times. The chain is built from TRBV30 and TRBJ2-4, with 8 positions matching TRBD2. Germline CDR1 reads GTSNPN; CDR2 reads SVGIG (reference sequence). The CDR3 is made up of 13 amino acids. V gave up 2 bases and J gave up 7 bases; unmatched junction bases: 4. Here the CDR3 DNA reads TGTGCCTGGAGTCCATCGGGAGGGAACATTCAGTACTTC. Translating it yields CAWSPSGGNIQYF.

The CDR3 region is CASSFLTSGQETQYF. In nucleotides, the CDR3 is TGTGCCAGCAGCTTTTTGACTAGCGGGCAAGAGACCCAGTACTTC. The rearrangement uses TRBV5-6 and TRBJ2-5; 10 nucleotides align to TRBD2. Unmatched junction bases numbered 3, after V lost 2 bases and J lost 2 bases. CDR1 and CDR2 from the germline V gene are SGHDT and YYEEEE. CDR3 length: 15 amino acids. Combining the CDR3 with reference TRBV5-6 and TRBJ2-5 gives the whole variable domain DAGVTQSPTHLIKTRGQQVTLRCSPKSGHDTVSWYQQALGQGPQFIFQYYEEEERQRGNFPDRFSGHQFPNYSSELNVNALLLGDSALYLCASSFLTSGQETQYFGPGTRLLVL.

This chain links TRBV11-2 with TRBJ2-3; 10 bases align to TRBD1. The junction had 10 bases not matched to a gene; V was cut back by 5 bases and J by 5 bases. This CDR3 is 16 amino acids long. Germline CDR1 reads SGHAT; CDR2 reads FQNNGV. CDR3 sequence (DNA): TGTGCCAGCAGCCTGAACAGACAGGGGGCCGGAGATACGCAGTATTTT. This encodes CASSLNRQGAGDTQYF.

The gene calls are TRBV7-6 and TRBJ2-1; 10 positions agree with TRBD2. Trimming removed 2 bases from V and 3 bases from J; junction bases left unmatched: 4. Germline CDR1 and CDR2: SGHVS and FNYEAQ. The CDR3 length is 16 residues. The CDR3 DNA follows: TGTGCCAGCAGCTTATACTCTAGCGGGAGCTACAATGAGCAGTTCTTC. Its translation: CASSLYSSGSYNEQFF.

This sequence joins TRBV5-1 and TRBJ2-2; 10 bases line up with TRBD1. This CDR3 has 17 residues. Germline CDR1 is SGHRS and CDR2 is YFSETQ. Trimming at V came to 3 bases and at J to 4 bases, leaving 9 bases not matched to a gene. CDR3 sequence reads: CASSSYGGQGGTGELFF. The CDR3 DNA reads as TGCGCCAGCAGCTCCTATGGAGGACAGGGGGGCACCGGGGAGCTGTTTTTT.

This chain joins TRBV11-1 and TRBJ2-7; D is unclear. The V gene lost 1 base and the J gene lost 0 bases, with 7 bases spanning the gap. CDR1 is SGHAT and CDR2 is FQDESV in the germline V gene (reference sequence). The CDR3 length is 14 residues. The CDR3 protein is CASSLGTGSYEQYF. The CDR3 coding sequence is TGTGCCAGCAGCTTAGGCACTGGCTCCTACGAGCAGTACTTC.

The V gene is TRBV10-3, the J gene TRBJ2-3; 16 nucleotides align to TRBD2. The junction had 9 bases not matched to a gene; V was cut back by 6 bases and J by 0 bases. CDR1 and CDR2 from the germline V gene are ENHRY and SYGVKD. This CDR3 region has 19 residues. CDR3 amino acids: CAIRTGLAGGPKSTDTQYF. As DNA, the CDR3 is TGTGCCATCAGGACGGGACTAGCGGGAGGGCCGAAAAGCACAGATACGCAGTATTTT.

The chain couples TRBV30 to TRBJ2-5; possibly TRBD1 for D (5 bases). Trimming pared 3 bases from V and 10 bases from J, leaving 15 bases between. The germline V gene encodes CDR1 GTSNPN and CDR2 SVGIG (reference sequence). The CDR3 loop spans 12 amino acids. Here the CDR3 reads CAWSFPPRGQYF. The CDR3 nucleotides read TGTGCCTGGAGCTTTCCACCAAGGGGCCAGTACTTC.

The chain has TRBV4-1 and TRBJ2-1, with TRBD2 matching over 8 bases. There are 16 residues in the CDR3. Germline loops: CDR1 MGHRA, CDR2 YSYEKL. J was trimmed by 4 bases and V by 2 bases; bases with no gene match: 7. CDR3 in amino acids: CASSQTAGAEYNEQFF. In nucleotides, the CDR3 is TGCGCCAGCAGCCAAACAGCGGGAGCGGAATACAATGAGCAGTTCTTC.

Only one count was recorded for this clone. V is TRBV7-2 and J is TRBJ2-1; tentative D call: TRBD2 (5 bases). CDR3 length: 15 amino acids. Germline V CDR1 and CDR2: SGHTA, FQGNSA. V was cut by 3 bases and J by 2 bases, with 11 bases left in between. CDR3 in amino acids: CASSFVGATYNEQFF. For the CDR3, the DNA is TGTGCCAGCAGCTTTGTGGGAGCCACCTACAATGAGCAGTTCTTC.

CDR3 sequence: CASSLDRASETQYF. The CDR3 DNA reads as TGCGCCAGCAGCTTGGACAGGGCATCAGAGACCCAGTACTTC. The V gene is TRBV5-1, the J gene TRBJ2-5; D might be TRBD1 (6 bases). This CDR3 spans 14 amino acids. Deletions cut 0 bases from V and 4 bases from J, with 10 bases between. Germline lookup yields CDR1 SGHRS and CDR2 YFSETQ.

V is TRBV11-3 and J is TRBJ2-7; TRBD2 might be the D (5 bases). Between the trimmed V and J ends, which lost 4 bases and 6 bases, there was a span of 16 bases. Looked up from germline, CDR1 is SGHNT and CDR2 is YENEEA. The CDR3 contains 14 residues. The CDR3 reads CASSSRTEGSEQYF. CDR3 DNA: TGTGCCAGCAGCTCTCGGACTGAGGGATCCGAGCAGTACTTC.

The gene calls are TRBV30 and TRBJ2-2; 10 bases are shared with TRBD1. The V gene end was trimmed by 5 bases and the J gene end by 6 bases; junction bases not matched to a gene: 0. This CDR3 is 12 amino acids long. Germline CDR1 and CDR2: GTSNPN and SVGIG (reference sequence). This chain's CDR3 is CAWGQGAGELFF. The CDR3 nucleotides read TGTGCCTGGGGACAGGGGGCCGGGGAGCTGTTTTTT.

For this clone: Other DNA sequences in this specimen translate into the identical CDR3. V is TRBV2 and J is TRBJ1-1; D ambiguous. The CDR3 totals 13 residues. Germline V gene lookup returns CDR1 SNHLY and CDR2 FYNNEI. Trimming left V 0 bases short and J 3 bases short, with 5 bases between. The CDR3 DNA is TGTGCCAGCAGTGAAGCAGGAGACACTGAAGCTTTCTTT. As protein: CASSEAGDTEAFF.

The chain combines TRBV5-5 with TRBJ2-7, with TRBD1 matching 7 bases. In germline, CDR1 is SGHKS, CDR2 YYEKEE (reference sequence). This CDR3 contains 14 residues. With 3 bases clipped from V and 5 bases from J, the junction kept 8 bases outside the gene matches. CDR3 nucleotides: TGTGCCAGCAGCTCGCCAGGGGGTTTCCACGAGCAGTACTTC. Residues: CASSSPGGFHEQYF.